The 2 T cell receptor beta chains in this list originate from one sample, sequenced in a study of shared clonotypes between healthy human individuals. Assay used: immunoSEQ multiplex PCR; TCRdb lists only in-frame clones, some missing. In the table there are about 2.1 million clones, over 85% of which are singletons. CD45RO-negative CD8 cells positively selected for CCR7 made up the naive population, which excluded terminally differentiated effector memory CD45RA+ cells. Specimen: naive CD8+ T cells from PBMCs. The receptors stem from a man younger than 30 in good health. Some clones in this sample may be carry-over from other donors' samples.

The V gene is TRBV2, the J gene TRBJ2-1; no clear D. CDR3 length: 17 amino acids. The V and J ends lost 3 bases and 2 bases respectively, with 17 bases between them. CDR1 is SNHLY and CDR2 is FYNNEI in the germline V gene. CDR3 loop: CASSDPPGWGTYNEQFF. CDR3 nucleotide sequence: TGTGCCAGCAGTGACCCCCCAGGTTGGGGAACCTACAATGAGCAGTTCTTC.

The chain employs TRBV5-6 and TRBJ2-7; D is ambiguous. Trimming cost V 1 base and J 4 bases, with 9 bases left between them. CDR3 length equals 13 residues. Per germline, CDR1 SGHDT and CDR2 YYEEEE. The CDR3 sequence is CASSLMSAYEQYF. The CDR3 bases are TGTGCCAGCAGCTTGATGTCAGCTTACGAGCAGTACTTC.